This paragraph covers one T cell receptor beta chain sequence. The sample originates from a study of blood T cell repertoires in COVID-19. Across the study: COVID-19 samples from acute and convalescent phases originated in the United States, Italy and Spain. In each case, the material was cDNA or gDNA derived from T cells, B-cell-depleted T cells, or PBMCs.

Germline V gene data show CDR1 as SNHLY and CDR2 as FYNNEI. This CDR3 is 20 amino acids long. Trimming cost V 4 bases and J 4 bases; bases outside gene matches: 18. Participant-reported clinical history was the basis for cohort assignment. Original processing methods: The authors estimated nucleated cell counts from reference gene primer amplification. Some clones are missing from TCRdb's copy, which holds only in-frame ones; the method was immunoSEQ multiplex PCR. V, J and clone size are those of that table, while D and trimming were read from the DNA. Of 450,000 or so clones listed, 90% were seen once; the top ten hold approximately 0.55%.

J is TRBJ2-1 and V is TRBV2; 11 nucleotides match TRBD2. The sequence was collected from a man between 18 and 35 years old who had recovered from COVID-19. Sequencing was done on a sample of PBMCs or T cells enriched from blood (not recorded which). This CDR3 reads CASSAGGLADIEAPYNEQFF. CDR3 coding DNA: TGTGCCAGCAGTGCCGGGGGACTAGCGGACATCGAAGCCCCGTACAATGAGCAGTTCTTC.